A selection of T cell receptor beta chains follows, all from one sample in a study of CD8+ T cells in alopecia areata. Clones were read by immunoSEQ multiplex PCR, and TCRdb kept only the in-frame ones, dropping some. The sample holds a few hundred thousand clones, roughly 69% seen once. The material sequenced was CD4+ T cells sorted from blood, taken at week 0. The origin of the receptors is a human donor with alopecia areata. Both conserved end residues are part of each CDR3. A D gene is named only where the DNA matches it firmly. Expanded clones get a size class; other rows say once, few or many, or leave the size out.

D gene	clone size	J gene	V gene	CDR3 DNA	CDR3 protein
-	-	TRBJ1-5	TRBV7-9	TGTGCCAGCAGCGAAGGACGTGCGGGGCCCCAGCATTTT	CASSEGRAGPQHF
-	-	TRBJ2-1	TRBV15	TGTGCCACCAGCCTTGACAGAGGAGATTGGAATGAGCAGTTCTTC	CATSLDRGDWNEQFF
-	-	TRBJ1-5	TRBV6-1	TGTGCCAGCAGATTTTCGAACAGGGCGCAGCCCCAGCATTTT	CASRFSNRAQPQHF
TRBD2	few	TRBJ2-2	TRBV30	TGTGCCTGGAACGGGGGGACCGGGGAGCTGTTTTTT	CAWNGGTGELFF
-	few	TRBJ2-7	TRBV29-1	TGCAGCGTTGAAGGGCTACAGGGTCCCCATTCGCGCCACTTC	CSVEGLQGPHSRHF
-	-	TRBJ1-4	TRBV27	TGTGCCAGCAGGAACAATGAAAAACTGTTTTTT	CASRNNEKLFF
TRBD2	-	TRBJ2-2	TRBV30	TGTGCCGGCTCTGCTATCGGGGGGGCCTTGACCACCGGGGAGCTGTTTTTT	CAGSAIGGALTTGELFF
-	-	TRBJ2-7	TRBV4-1	TGCGCCAGCAGCCTCTCGAGGACAGAGGTCTACGAGCAGTACTTC	CASSLSRTEVYEQYF
-	-	TRBJ1-2	TRBV29-1	TGCAGCGTTGGTCCCACTCGGATCAGGGGAATTAACTATGGCTACACCTTC	CSVGPTRIRGINYGYTF
TRBD2	-	TRBJ2-1	TRBV29-1	TGCAGCGCCGCGGGGGGGAGTACCTACAATGAGCAGTTCTTC	CSAAGGSTYNEQFF
-	few	TRBJ2-1	TRBV7-2	TGTGCCAGCAGCTTAAGAGTCGATGAGCAGTTCTTC	CASSLRVDEQFF
-	few	TRBJ2-5	TRBV30	TGTGCCTGGAGTGTTTCCTTCCAAGAGACCCAGTACTTC	CAWSVSFQETQYF
-	few	TRBJ1-2	TRBV9	TGTGCCAGCAGCGTAGTAAAGGGAACCTATGGCTACACCTTC	CASSVVKGTYGYTF
-	-	TRBJ2-7	TRBV19	TGTGCCAGTAGTATTGCAGCGACGTTCGACGAGCAGTACTTC	CASSIAATFDEQYF
-	-	TRBJ1-6	TRBV14	TGTGCCAGCAGCTGGACGGTAGATTCACCCCTCCACTTT	CASSWTVDSPLHF
-	-	TRBJ2-7	TRBV5-4	TGTGCCAGCAGCTTGGGTCTCCAGGGGGGCTCCTACGAGCAGTACTTC	CASSLGLQGGSYEQYF
-	few	TRBJ1-1	TRBV30	TGTGCCTGGAGTGTACGACAGAACACTGAAGCTTTCTTT	CAWSVRQNTEAFF
-	-	TRBJ1-3	TRBV30	TGTGCCTGGAGTGTGGGTTGGGGGAGCTCTGGAAACACCATATATTTT	CAWSVGWGSSGNTIYF
-	once	TRBJ1-6	TRBV11-2	TGTGCCAGCAGCTTTGGACAACATAATTCACCCCTCCACTTT	CASSFGQHNSPLHF
-	-	TRBJ2-3	TRBV29-1	TGCAGCGTTGAACGGGGGCAGATAACAGATACGCAGTATTTT	CSVERGQITDTQYF
TRBD2	-	TRBJ2-3	TRBV29-1	TGCAGCGTTGAAGCCCTAGCGGGGGGCACAGATACGCAGTATTTT	CSVEALAGGTDTQYF
-	-	TRBJ2-1	TRBV6-6	TGTGCCAGCAGTTACTCGCCAGGGCCCGACAATGAGCAGTTCTTC	CASSYSPGPDNEQFF
-	-	TRBJ1-1	TRBV25-1	TGTGCCAGCAGGCCCGGGACGGGATTACTGAACACTGAAGCTTTCTTT	CASRPGTGLLNTEAFF
-	-	TRBJ1-2	TRBV7-9	TGTGCCAGCAGCTTCGAAGTGACTAACTATGGCTACACCTTC	CASSFEVTNYGYTF
-	few	TRBJ2-7	TRBV7-9	TGTGCCAGCAGCCCCAGCTTCTGGACGGAGAGCTCCTACGAGCAGTACTTC	CASSPSFWTESSYEQYF
-	-	TRBJ2-5	TRBV10-1	TGCGCCAGCAGTAATAATGCTGGGGTGGAGACCCAGTACTTC	CASSNNAGVETQYF
TRBD1	once	TRBJ1-2	TRBV18	TGTGCCAGCTCACGAGTACGGGACAGTTTTTTTTATGGCTACACCTTC	CASSRVRDSFFYGYTF
-	-	TRBJ2-5	TRBV29-1	TGCAGCGTTGACGAGGAGGCCGCCCGGTGGACCCAGTACTTC	CSVDEEAARWTQYF
-	-	TRBJ1-2	TRBV30	TGTGCCTGGAGTGTATTGTCTCGGTCATCGGGATATGGCTACACCTTC	CAWSVLSRSSGYGYTF
-	-	TRBJ2-2	TRBV30	TGTGCCTGGAGTTCCTGGGGCCTGGCGGCCGGGGAGCTGTTTTTT	CAWSSWGLAAGELFF
TRBD2	-	TRBJ2-3	TRBV2	TGTGCCAGCGGGACTAGCGGGGGAAGAGCAGATACGCAGTATTTT	CASGTSGGRADTQYF
TRBD1	-	TRBJ2-5	TRBV4-2	TGTGCCAGCAGCCAAGAAGGACAGGGCTCTTCGGTGACCCAGTACTTC	CASSQEGQGSSVTQYF
-	-	TRBJ1-5	TRBV30	TGTGCCTGGGGCGGCAGCAATCAGCCCCAGCATTTT	CAWGGSNQPQHF
-	few	TRBJ2-1	TRBV5-6	TGTGCCAGCAGTTCAGGGGATAGTGAGCAGTTCTTC	CASSSGDSEQFF
-	-	TRBJ2-5	TRBV21-1	TGTGCCAGCAGCGCCCAATTGGAGACCCAGTACTTC	CASSAQLETQYF
TRBD2	-	TRBJ2-7	TRBV9	TGTGCCAGCAGCGTAGCTGAACTAGCGGGCGACGAGCAGTACTTC	CASSVAELAGDEQYF
TRBD2	-	TRBJ2-1	TRBV5-1	TGCGCCAGCAGCTTGCCTAGCGGGAGCTCCTACAATGAGCAGTTCTTC	CASSLPSGSSYNEQFF
-	-	TRBJ2-2	TRBV30	TGTGCCTGGAGTGTACTAGGCAACACCGGGGAGCTGTTTTTT	CAWSVLGNTGELFF
TRBD2	-	TRBJ2-3	TRBV7-6	TGTGCCAGCAGCCCCTCGGTCGGGAGGGATACGCAGTATTTT	CASSPSVGRDTQYF
-	few	TRBJ2-1	TRBV10-3	TGTGCCATCAGCAAGGCCGGGACTGGAGACAATGAGCAGTTCTTC	CAISKAGTGDNEQFF
-	-	TRBJ2-6	TRBV30	TGTGCCTGGAGTGTTGGGGATTCTGGGGCCAACGTCCTGACTTTC	CAWSVGDSGANVLTF
TRBD1	few	TRBJ2-7	TRBV13	TGTGCCAGCAGCCAAGCGGACAGGGTCTCCGAGCAGTACTTC	CASSQADRVSEQYF
TRBD1	-	TRBJ2-3	TRBV7-6	TGTGCCAGCAGCTTGGGGACAGGGGAGGATACGCAGTATTTT	CASSLGTGEDTQYF
-	-	TRBJ2-5	TRBV2	TGTGCCAGCAGTCAGGGGAGAGAGACCCAGTACTTC	CASSQGRETQYF
TRBD1	-	TRBJ1-1	TRBV11-2	TGTGCCAGCAGCCTCGGGACAGCGAACACTGAAGCTTTCTTT	CASSLGTANTEAFF
TRBD1	-	TRBJ2-7	TRBV29-1	TGCAGCGCAGGACAGGGGAAATTCTCCTACGAGCAGTACTTC	CSAGQGKFSYEQYF
-	-	TRBJ2-7	TRBV30	TGTGCTCGCGATCTTGAGGGCGAGCAGTACTTC	CARDLEGEQYF
-	-	TRBJ1-1	TRBV30	TGTGCCTGGAGTGTAAGCTCGTTCACTGAAGCTTTCTTT	CAWSVSSFTEAFF
TRBD2	few	TRBJ2-5	TRBV2	TGTGCCAGCAGTGATTCCCCTAGCGGGGCCAGGGAGACCCAGTACTTC	CASSDSPSGARETQYF